The 14 T cell receptor beta chains listed next were all sequenced from one sample in a study of radiotherapy plus CTLA-4 blockade in lung cancer. Generated by immunoSEQ multiplex PCR, the TCRdb table keeps only in-frame clones and is missing some. The profile covers about 97,000 clones, with 65% to 85% appearing a single time and 2.8% taken by the ten largest. This specimen consisted of peripheral blood, obtained from a patient treated with radiotherapy plus ipilimumab. The receptors here all came from a human donor with non-small cell lung cancer who had a partial response to radiotherapy plus ipilimumab. Some clones in this sample may be carry-over from other donors' samples.

The V and J genes are TRBV5-5 and TRBJ1-2; a possible D gene is TRBD1 (6 bases). The CDR3 extends over 16 amino acids. Trimming took off 0 bases at V and 0 bases at J, with 12 bases between the two ends. Germline V gives CDR1 SGHKS, CDR2 YYEKEE (reference sequence). The chain's CDR3 is CASSLADDRPNYGYTF. CDR3 sequence (DNA): TGTGCCAGCAGCTTGGCCGACGACAGGCCTAACTATGGCTACACCTTC.

DNA of the CDR3: TGTGCCAGCAGTTACCAAGGAGCAACTAATGAAAAACTGTTTTTT. Protein sequence: CASSYQGATNEKLFF. The gene calls are TRBV27 and TRBJ1-4, with D hard to call. The V gene lost 4 bases and the J gene lost 0 bases, with 9 bases spanning the gap. This CDR3 has 15 amino acids. The V gene's germline CDR1 is MNHEY and CDR2 SMNVEV (reference sequence).

The chain couples TRBV18 to TRBJ2-7; 9 nucleotides agree with TRBD1. Germline V lookup: CDR1 KGHSH, CDR2 LQKENI. The trim removed 3 bases at V and 3 bases at J, leaving 6 bases unmatched. This CDR3 has 15 amino acids. The CDR3 DNA is TGTGCCAGCTCACCTTCCGGGACAGGGATCTACGAGCAGTACTTC. It is translated as CASSPSGTGIYEQYF. Drawing the rest from reference TRBV18 and TRBJ2-7, the complete variable domain is NAGVMQNPRHLVRRRGQEARLRCSPMKGHSHVYWYRQLPEEGLKFMVYLQKENIIDESGMPKERFSAEFPKEGPSILRIQQVVRGDSAAYFCASSPSGTGIYEQYFGPGTRLTVT.

Only a few counts were recorded for this clone. This sample includes further DNA sequences coding for the same CDR3. V gene TRBV28 combines with J gene TRBJ1-1; a weak D match, TRBD1 (5 bases). The V gene lost 5 bases and the J gene lost 0 bases, with 7 bases spanning the gap. The germline CDR1 and CDR2 sequences are MDHEN and SYDVKM. The CDR3 consists of 13 residues. The CDR3: CASSLQVNTEAFF. CDR3 nucleotides: TGTGCCAGCAGTCTACAGGTGAACACTGAAGCTTTCTTT.

The rearrangement uses TRBV5-1 and TRBJ1-3, with 7 bases aligning to TRBD1. Germline trimming cut 3 bases from V and 0 bases from J; bases unmatched to any gene: 6. CDR1 is SGHRS, CDR2 YFSETQ, per germline. The CDR3 is 16 residues long. The chain's CDR3 is CASSYDRADSGNTIYF. The CDR3 nucleotides read TGCGCCAGCAGCTATGACAGGGCAGACTCTGGAAACACCATATATTTT.

Comment on this clone: Its ends do not fully match the called genes, so a read error is possible. Different DNA sequences within this sample yield the same CDR3. V usage is TRBV18 and J usage is TRBJ1-3; D might be TRBD1 (5 bases). The germline gives CDR1 KGHSH, CDR2 LQKENI. The CDR3 is 19 residues long. CDR3 nucleotides: TGTGCTAGCTCACCACTGGGCAACGGTGGCGGGGACCGTGGCAACACCATATATTTT. Amino acids: CASSPLGNGGGDRGNTIYF.

This chain joins TRBV7-2 and TRBJ2-3; 8 nucleotides line up with TRBD1. The CDR3 is 14 residues long. Germline-derived CDR1 and CDR2 are SGHTA and FQGNSA. V lost 5 bases and J lost 4; bases outside the gene matches: 5. The CDR3 loop is CASSRDRQSDTQYF. CDR3 nucleotides: TGTGCCAGCAGCCGGGACAGGCAGTCAGATACGCAGTATTTT.

This clone was seen just once. The J gene is TRBJ2-7, the V gene TRBV21-1; the table calls TRBD1, which could not be checked here. TRBV21-1 is assigned pseudogene status. CDR3 length: 19 amino acids. CDR3 nucleotides: TGTGCCAGCAGCCTCCAAAAGGGCCGGGACAGGGATCTCCCCTACGAGCAGTACTTC. As protein: CASSLQKGRDRDLPYEQYF.

The gene calls are TRBV4-3 and TRBJ2-2, with 7 bases identical to TRBD1. The length of the CDR3 is 16 residues. CDR1 LGHNA and CDR2 YSLEER come from the germline V gene. V lost 2 bases to trimming and J lost 4 bases; unmatched junction nucleotides: 7. The CDR3, as DNA: TGCGCCAGCAGCCAAAATAGGGGGCCGGGCACCGGGGAGCTGTTTTTT. Its translation: CASSQNRGPGTGELFF.

V usage is TRBV10-3 and J usage is TRBJ2-7; a weak D match, TRBD2 (5 bases). V lost 4 bases to trimming and J lost 2 bases, with 6 bases between them. Germline V gene sequence: CDR1 ENHRY, CDR2 SYGVKD. This CDR3 region has 12 residues. The CDR3 is CAISAEAYEQYF. For the CDR3, the DNA is TGTGCCATCAGTGCGGAGGCCTACGAGCAGTACTTC.

This clone was seen only once. The rearrangement links TRBV25-1 to TRBJ1-6; weak D call: TRBD1 (5 bases). CDR1 MGHDK and CDR2 SYGVNS come from the germline V gene. The CDR3 has 12 amino acids. Trimming took 4 bases from V and 14 from J, leaving 12 bases between them. The CDR3 bases are TGTGCCAGCAGTGGGGGGGAAAGGGCCCTCCACTTT. Translated: CASSGGERALHF.

Here the CDR3 reads CASSMDYAANTGELFF. CDR3 nucleotide sequence: TGTGCCAGCAGTATGGACTATGCAGCGAACACCGGGGAGCTGTTTTTT. This chain connects TRBV2 to TRBJ2-2; D may be TRBD2 (6 bases). CDR3 size: 16 residues. Germline V gene sequence: CDR1 SNHLY, CDR2 FYNNEI. Deletions cut 5 bases from V and 0 bases from J, with 13 bases between.

The rearrangement links TRBV19 to TRBJ2-5; 7 bases agree with TRBD2. The germline V gene encodes CDR1 LNHDA and CDR2 SQIVND (reference sequence). V was clipped by 3 bases and J by 2 bases; unmatched bases: 6. The CDR3 runs 15 residues. The CDR3 DNA reads as TGTGCCAGTAGTATGGGGGGGAGCGCTCAAGAGACCCAGTACTTC. Amino acids: CASSMGGSAQETQYF.

This rearrangement joins TRBV19 to TRBJ2-1, with unresolved D. Germline loops: CDR1 LNHDA, CDR2 SQIVND (reference sequence). The CDR3 runs 11 residues. Trimming pared 4 bases from V and 8 bases from J, leaving 6 bases between. The CDR3 coding sequence is TGTGCCAGTAGTAGAGTGGATGAGCAGTTCTTC. Translating it yields CASSRVDEQFF.